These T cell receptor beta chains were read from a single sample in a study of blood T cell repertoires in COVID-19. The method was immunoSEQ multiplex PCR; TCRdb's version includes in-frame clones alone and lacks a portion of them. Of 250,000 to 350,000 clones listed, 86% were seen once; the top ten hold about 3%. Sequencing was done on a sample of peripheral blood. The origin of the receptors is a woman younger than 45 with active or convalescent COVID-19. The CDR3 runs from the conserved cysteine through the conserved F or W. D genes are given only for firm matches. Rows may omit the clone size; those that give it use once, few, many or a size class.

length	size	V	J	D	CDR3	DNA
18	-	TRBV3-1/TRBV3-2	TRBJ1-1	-	CASSQARTDLPLSTEAFF	TGTGCCAGCAGCCAAGCAAGGACAGACCTCCCCCTTAGTACTGAAGCTTTCTTT
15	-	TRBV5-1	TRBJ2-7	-	CASSSTGTRAHEQYF	TGCGCCAGCAGCTCAACCGGGACAAGGGCCCACGAGCAGTACTTC
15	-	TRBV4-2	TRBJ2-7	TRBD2	CASSQMRGGSYEQYF	TGTGCCAGCAGCCAAATGCGGGGGGGCTCCTACGAGCAGTACTTC
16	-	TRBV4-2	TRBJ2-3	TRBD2	CASSLDGTSGSDTQYF	TGTGCCAGCAGCCTCGACGGGACTAGCGGGTCAGATACGCAGTATTTT
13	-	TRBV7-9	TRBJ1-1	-	CASSPLRSPEAFF	TGTGCCAGCAGCCCCCTTAGGAGCCCTGAAGCTTTCTTT
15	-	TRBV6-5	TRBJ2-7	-	CASQFLPEISYEQYF	TGTGCCAGCCAGTTCCTACCGGAGATATCCTACGAGCAGTACTTC
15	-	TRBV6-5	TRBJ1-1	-	CASRPLSGGGTEAFF	TGTGCCAGCAGACCTCTATCGGGTGGAGGGACTGAAGCTTTCTTT
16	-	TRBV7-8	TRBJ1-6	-	CASSLSSRPLGSPLHF	TGTGCCAGCAGCTTGTCTTCGCGGCCCTTGGGTTCACCCCTCCACTTT
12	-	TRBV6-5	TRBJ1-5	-	CASTGEGQPQHF	TGTGCCAGCACGGGGGAGGGTCAGCCCCAGCATTTT
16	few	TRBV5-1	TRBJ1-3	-	CASSLREVSSGNTIYF	TGCGCCAGCAGCTTGAGGGAGGTGAGCTCTGGAAACACCATATATTTT
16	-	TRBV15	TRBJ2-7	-	CATSRYGGGTSYEQYF	TGTGCCACCAGCCGATACGGCGGAGGGACCTCCTACGAGCAGTACTTC
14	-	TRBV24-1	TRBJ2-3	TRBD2	CATSSRGGTDTQYF	TGTGCCACCAGCTCCCGGGGGGGAACAGATACGCAGTATTTT
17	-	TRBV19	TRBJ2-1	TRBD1	CASSTQGYRGRVNEQFF	TGTGCCAGTAGTACCCAAGGCTACAGGGGGCGGGTCAATGAGCAGTTCTTC
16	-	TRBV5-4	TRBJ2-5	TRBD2	CASSFITSGVQETQYF	TGTGCCAGCAGCTTTATTACTAGCGGGGTTCAAGAGACCCAGTACTTC
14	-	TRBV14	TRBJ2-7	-	CASSLGGLNYEQYF	TGTGCCAGCAGCCTAGGAGGATTGAACTACGAGCAGTACTTC
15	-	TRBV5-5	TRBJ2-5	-	CASSLEVLGRETQYF	TGTGCCAGCAGCTTGGAGGTGTTGGGGAGGGAGACCCAGTACTTC
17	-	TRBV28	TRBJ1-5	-	CASSSLGGERVGQPQHF	TGTGCCAGCAGCAGCCTGGGGGGAGAAAGGGTCGGGCAGCCCCAGCATTTT
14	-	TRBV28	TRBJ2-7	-	CASRPTGTSYEQYF	TGTGCCAGCAGGCCCACAGGGACCTCCTACGAGCAGTACTTC
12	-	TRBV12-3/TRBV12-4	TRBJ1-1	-	CASSLGRTEAFF	TGTGCCAGCAGTTTAGGGCGGACTGAAGCTTTCTTT